What follows is one TCR beta chain and its context. Its specificity is unknown. The V end was cut by 1 base, the J end by 8 bases, with 18 bases between. The CDR3 has 16 amino acids. Germline V gene lookup returns CDR1 SEHNR and CDR2 FQNEAQ (reference sequence). Measured with immunoSEQ multiplex PCR; TCRdb has only the in-frame clones, and not every one. The repertoire holds over 80,000 clones, roughly 92% seen once, with roughly 0.4% in the top ten. This sample was taken from a study of graft-versus-host responses after intestinal transplantation. Sample: unstimulated CD8+ T cells sorted from spleen or lymph node cells, taken before transplant. The chain links TRBV7-9 to TRBJ1-3; weak D call: TRBD1 (6 bases). This receptor was obtained from a human donor who was the organ donor for an intestinal transplant. The CDR3 region is CASSLDGGGYLDTIYF. The CDR3, as DNA: TGTGCCAGCAGCTTAGACGGGGGGGGCTACCTGGACACCATATATTTT.